This entry concerns a single T cell receptor (beta chain). What it binds is not known. The data were obtained in a study of T cells in localized non-small cell lung cancer. TCRdb keeps only in-frame clones here, not all; method: immunoSEQ multiplex PCR. This table holds roughly 13,000 clones, around 90% found once. General study points: A median around 57 of the top 100 tumor clones appeared in adjacent lung. Longer survival (overall) was linked to higher T cell density in blood. Clonality peaked in uninvolved adjacent lung rather than tumor.

With V trimmed by 2 bases and J by 0 bases, 10 bases remained unmatched. In germline, CDR1 is MNHNS, CDR2 SASEGT. The CDR3 extends over 18 amino acids. This material consisted of peripheral blood mononuclear cells, taken before any cancer treatment. J is TRBJ2-4 and V is TRBV6-1, with 7 nucleotides matching TRBD1. The receptor's source is a man between 40 and 70 years old with stage III lung adenocarcinoma. The CDR3, as DNA: TGTGCCAGCAGTGAATCTCGAGGGACAGCTTTAGCCAAAAACATTCAGTACTTC. This translates into CASSESRGTALAKNIQYF.